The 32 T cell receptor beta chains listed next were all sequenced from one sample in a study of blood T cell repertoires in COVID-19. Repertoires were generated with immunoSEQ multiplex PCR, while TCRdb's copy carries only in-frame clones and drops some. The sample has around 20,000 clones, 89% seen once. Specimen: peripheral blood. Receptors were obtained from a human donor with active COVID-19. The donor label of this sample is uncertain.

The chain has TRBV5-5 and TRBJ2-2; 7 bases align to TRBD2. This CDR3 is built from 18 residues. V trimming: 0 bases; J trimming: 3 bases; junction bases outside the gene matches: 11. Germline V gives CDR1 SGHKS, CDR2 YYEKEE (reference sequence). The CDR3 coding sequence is TGTGCCAGCAGCTTGGATGGTAGCGGGTCGCTAGACACCGGGGAGCTGTTTTTT. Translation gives CASSLDGSGSLDTGELFF.

CDR3 nucleotide sequence: TGTGCCACCAGATCAACAGGGGTTATTGATGAAAAACTGTTTTTT. Encoded protein: CATRSTGVIDEKLFF. The V call is TRBV25-1, the J call TRBJ1-4, with TRBD1 identical over 7 bases. V was pared by 10 bases and J by 6 bases, with 14 bases of the junction left unmatched. The germline gives CDR1 MGHDK, CDR2 SYGVNS. The length of the CDR3 is 15 residues.

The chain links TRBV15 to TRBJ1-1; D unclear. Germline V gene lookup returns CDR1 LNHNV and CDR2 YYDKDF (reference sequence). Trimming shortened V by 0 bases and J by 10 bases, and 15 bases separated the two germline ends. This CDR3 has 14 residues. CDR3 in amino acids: CATSRDDEGWGAFF. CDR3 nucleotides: TGTGCCACCAGCAGAGATGATGAGGGCTGGGGAGCTTTCTTT.

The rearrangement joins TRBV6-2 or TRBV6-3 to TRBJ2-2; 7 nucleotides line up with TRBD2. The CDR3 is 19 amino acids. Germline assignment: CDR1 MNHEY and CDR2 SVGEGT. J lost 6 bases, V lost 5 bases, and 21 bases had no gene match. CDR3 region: CASSHTLGGGPSSAGELFF. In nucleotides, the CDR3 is TGTGCCAGCAGTCACACGCTTGGGGGAGGGCCGAGTTCGGCCGGGGAGCTGTTTTTT.

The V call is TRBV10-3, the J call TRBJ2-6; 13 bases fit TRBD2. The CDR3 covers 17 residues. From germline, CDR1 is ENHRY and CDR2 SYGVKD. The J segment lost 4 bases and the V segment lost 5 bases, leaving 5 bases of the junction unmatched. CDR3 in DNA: TGTGCCATCAGTTCGGGACTAGCGGGAACCGGGGCCAACGTCCTGACTTTC. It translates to CAISSGLAGTGANVLTF.

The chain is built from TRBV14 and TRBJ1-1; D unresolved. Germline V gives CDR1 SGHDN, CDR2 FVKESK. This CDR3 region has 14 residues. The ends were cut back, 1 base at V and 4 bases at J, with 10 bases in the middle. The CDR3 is CASSQVGGSTEAFF. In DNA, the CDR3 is TGTGCCAGCAGCCAAGTAGGAGGGAGCACTGAAGCTTTCTTT.

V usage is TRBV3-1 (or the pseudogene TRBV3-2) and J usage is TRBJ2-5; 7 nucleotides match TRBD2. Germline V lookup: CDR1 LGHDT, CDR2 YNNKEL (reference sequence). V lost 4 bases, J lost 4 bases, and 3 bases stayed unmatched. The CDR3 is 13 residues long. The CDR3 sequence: CASSRGGAETQYF. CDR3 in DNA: TGTGCCAGCAGCCGGGGGGGTGCAGAGACCCAGTACTTC.

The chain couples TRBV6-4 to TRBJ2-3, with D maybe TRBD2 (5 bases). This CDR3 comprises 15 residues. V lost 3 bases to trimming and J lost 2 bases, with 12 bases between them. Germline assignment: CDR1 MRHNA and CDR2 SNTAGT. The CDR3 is CASSDRESNTDTQYF. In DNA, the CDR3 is TGTGCCAGCAGTGATCGGGAATCAAACACAGATACGCAGTATTTT.

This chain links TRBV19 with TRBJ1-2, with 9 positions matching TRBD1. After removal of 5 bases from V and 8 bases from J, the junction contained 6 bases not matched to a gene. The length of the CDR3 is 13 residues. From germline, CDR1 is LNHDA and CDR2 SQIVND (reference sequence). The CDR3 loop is CASSRTGALGYTF. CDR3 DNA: TGTGCCAGTAGTCGGACAGGGGCCCTGGGCTACACCTTC.

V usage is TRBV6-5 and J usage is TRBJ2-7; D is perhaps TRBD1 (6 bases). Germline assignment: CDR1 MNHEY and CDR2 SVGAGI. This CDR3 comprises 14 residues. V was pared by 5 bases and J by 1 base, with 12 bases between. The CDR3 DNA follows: TGTGCCAGCAGTCGACGGACAGATTCCTACGAGCAGTACTTC. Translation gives CASSRRTDSYEQYF.

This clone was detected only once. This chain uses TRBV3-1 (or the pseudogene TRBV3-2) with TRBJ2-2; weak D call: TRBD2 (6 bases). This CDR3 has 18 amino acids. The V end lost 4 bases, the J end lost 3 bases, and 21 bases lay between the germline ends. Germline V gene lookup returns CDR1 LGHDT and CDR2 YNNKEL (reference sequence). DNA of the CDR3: TGTGCCAGCAGCCGTACGGGACTCCTCGGGGGAGACACCGGGGAGCTGTTTTTT. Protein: CASSRTGLLGGDTGELFF.

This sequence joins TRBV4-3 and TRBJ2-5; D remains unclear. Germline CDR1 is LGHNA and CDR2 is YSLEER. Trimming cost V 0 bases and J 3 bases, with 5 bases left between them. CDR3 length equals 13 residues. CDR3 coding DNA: TGCGCCAGCAGCCAAGATCTAAAAGAGACCCAGTACTTC. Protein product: CASSQDLKETQYF.

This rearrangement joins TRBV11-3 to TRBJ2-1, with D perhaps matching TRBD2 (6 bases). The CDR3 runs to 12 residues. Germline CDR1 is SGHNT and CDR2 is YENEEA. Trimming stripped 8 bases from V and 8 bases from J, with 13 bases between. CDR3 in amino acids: CASAGRGDEQFF. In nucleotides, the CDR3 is TGTGCCAGCGCCGGGCGGGGCGATGAGCAGTTCTTC.

CDR3 sequence: CASSSRGSYEQYF. The CDR3 DNA follows: TGCGCCAGCAGTTCCCGGGGCTCCTACGAGCAGTACTTC. The chain carries TRBV5-1 and TRBJ2-7, with a possible D match to TRBD2 (5 bases). V lost 5 bases, J lost 0 bases, and 9 bases lay in between. The CDR3 extends over 13 amino acids. Germline V gene sequence: CDR1 SGHRS, CDR2 YFSETQ.

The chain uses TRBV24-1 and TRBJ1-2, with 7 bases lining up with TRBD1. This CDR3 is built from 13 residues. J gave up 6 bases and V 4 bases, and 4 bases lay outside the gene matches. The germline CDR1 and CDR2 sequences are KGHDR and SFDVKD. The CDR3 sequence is CATSDVTGNGYTF. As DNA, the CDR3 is TGTGCCACCAGTGACGTGACAGGGAATGGCTACACCTTC.

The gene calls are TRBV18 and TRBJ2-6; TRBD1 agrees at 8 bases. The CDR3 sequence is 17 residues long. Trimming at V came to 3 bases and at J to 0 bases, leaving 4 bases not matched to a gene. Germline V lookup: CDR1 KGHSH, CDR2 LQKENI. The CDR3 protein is CASSPGTGSSGANVLTF. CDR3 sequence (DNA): TGTGCCAGCTCACCGGGGACAGGCAGCTCTGGGGCCAACGTCCTGACTTTC.

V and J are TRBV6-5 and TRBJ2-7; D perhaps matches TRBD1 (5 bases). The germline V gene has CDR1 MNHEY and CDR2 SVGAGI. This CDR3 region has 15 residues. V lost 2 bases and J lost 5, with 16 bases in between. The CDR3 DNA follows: TGTGCCAGCAGTTACGGGCTCGGCAGGGTCCACGAGCAGTACTTC. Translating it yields CASSYGLGRVHEQYF.

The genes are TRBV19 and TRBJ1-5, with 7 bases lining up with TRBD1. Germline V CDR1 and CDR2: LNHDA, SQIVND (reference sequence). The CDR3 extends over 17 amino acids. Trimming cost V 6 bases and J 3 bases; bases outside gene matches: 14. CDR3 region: CASRPTLGGQPNQPQHF. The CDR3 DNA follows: TGTGCCAGTAGGCCTACCCTCGGGGGACAGCCCAATCAGCCCCAGCATTTT.

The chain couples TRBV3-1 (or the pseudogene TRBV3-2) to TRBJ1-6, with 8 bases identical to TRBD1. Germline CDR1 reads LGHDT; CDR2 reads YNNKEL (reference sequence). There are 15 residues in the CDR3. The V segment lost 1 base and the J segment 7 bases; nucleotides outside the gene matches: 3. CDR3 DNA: TGTGCCAGCAGCCAAGGGACAGGGAGGAATTCACCCCTCCACTTT. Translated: CASSQGTGRNSPLHF.

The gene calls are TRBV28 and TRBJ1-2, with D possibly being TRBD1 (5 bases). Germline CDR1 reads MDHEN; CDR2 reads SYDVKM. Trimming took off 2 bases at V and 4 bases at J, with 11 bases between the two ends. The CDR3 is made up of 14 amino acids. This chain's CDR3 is CASSLGGRTYGYTF. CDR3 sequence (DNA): TGTGCCAGCAGTTTAGGGGGGAGGACCTATGGCTACACCTTC.

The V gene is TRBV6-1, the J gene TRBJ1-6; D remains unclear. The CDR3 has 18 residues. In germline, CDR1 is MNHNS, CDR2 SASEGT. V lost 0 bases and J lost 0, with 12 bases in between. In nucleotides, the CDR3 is TGTGCCAGCAGTGAAGCCTCTTTCTTTAGCTCCTATAATTCACCCCTCCACTTT. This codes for CASSEASFFSSYNSPLHF.

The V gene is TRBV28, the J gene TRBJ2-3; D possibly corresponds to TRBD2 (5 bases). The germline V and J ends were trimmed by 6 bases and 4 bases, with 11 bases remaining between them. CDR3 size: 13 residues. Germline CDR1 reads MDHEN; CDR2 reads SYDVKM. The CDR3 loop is CASRGVAADTQYF. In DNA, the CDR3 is TGTGCCAGCAGGGGAGTTGCGGCAGATACGCAGTATTTT.

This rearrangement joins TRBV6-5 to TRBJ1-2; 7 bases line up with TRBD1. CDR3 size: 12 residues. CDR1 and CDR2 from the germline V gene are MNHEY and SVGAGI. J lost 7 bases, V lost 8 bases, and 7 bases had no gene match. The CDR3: CASLGGAGGYTF. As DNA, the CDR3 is TGTGCCAGCTTAGGGGGCGCCGGTGGCTACACCTTC.

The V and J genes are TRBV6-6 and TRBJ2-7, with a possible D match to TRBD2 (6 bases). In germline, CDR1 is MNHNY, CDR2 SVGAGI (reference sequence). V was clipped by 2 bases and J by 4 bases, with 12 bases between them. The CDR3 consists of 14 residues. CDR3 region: CASSYGGKNYEQYF. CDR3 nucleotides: TGTGCCAGCAGTTACGGCGGGAAAAATTACGAGCAGTACTTC.

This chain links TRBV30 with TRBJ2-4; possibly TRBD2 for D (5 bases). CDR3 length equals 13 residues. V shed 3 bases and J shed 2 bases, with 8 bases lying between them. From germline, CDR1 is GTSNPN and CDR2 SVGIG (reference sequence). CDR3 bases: TGTGCCTGGAGCACCGGGACCAAAAACATTCAGTACTTC. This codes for CAWSTGTKNIQYF.

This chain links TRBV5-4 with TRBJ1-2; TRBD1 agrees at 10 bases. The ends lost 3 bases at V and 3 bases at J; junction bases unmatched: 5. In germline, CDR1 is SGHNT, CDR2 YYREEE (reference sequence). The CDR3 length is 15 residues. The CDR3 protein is CASSWTGGSDYGYTF. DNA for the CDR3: TGTGCCAGCAGCTGGACAGGGGGGAGCGACTATGGCTACACCTTC. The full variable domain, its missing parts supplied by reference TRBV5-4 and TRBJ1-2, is ETGVTQSPTHLIKTRGQQVTLRCSSQSGHNTVSWYQQALGQGPQFIFQYYREEENGRGNFPPRFSGLQFPNYSSELNVNALELDDSALYLCASSWTGGSDYGYTFGSGTRLTVV.

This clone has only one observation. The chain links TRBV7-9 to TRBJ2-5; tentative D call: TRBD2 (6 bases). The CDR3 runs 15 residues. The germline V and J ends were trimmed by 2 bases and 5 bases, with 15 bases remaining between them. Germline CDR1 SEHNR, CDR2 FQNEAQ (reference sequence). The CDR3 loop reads CASSLSTARGETQYF. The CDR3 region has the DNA TGTGCCAGCAGCTTATCAACGGCCCGGGGGGAGACCCAGTACTTC.

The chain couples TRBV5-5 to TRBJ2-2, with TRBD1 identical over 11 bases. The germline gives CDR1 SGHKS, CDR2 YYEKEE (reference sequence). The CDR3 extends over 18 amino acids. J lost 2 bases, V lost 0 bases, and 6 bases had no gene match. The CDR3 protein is CASSLAGGQGVNTGELFF. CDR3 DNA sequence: TGTGCCAGCAGCTTGGCCGGGGGACAGGGGGTCAACACCGGGGAGCTGTTTTTT.

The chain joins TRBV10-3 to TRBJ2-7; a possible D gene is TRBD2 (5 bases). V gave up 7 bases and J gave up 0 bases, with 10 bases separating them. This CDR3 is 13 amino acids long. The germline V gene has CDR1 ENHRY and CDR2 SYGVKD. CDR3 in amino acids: CAITSSSSYEQYF. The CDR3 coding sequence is TGTGCCATCACTAGCTCTAGCTCCTACGAGCAGTACTTC.

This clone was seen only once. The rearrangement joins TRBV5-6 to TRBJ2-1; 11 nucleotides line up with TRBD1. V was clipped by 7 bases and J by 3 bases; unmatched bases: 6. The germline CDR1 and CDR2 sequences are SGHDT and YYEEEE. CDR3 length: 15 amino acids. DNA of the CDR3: TGTGCCAGCGCAGGGGGGACAGGGGGCTACAATGAGCAGTTCTTC. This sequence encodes CASAGGTGGYNEQFF.

The CDR3 DNA reads TGTGCCAGCAGTGAAGGTAGCGGGGGGCAAGATACGCAGTATTTT. Its protein is CASSEGSGGQDTQYF. The chain links TRBV6-1 to TRBJ2-3; 10 bases agree with TRBD2. The CDR3 is 15 amino acids. V trimming: 1 base; J trimming: 5 bases; junction bases outside the gene matches: 3. Germline V lookup: CDR1 MNHNS, CDR2 SASEGT.

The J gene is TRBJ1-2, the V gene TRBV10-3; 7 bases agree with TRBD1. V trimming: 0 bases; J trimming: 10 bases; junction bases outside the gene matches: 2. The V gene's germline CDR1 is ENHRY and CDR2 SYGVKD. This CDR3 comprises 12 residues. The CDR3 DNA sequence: TGTGCCATCAGTGAGTCTCAGGGGGTCTACACCTTC. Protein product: CAISESQGVYTF.